The subject of this entry is one TCR beta chain. The clone's antigen remains unknown. No much larger clonotype is one base removed from it; base qualities were not supplied. This specimen comes from a study of blood T cell repertoires in COVID-19 (dated by TCRdb to the early 2020s). Some background on the complete study: The collaborator samples originated in the United States, Italy and Spain and spanned the acute and convalescent phases of COVID-19. Subjects who had been exposed to COVID-19, were actively infected with it, or had recovered from it provided the deeply sampled blood TCRbeta repertoires that made up the dataset. Sample metadata almost always included a de-identified subject ID, COVID-19 status, age in years and sex. Samples came from the ongoing ImmuneRACE study (first 160 participants) plus 1,254 subjects from 6 global collaborators. The material from the prospective study consisted of cDNA or gDNA derived from T cells, B-cell-depleted T cells, or PBMCs. Where HLA class I and class II types were available, the types were taken from metadata supplied by the sample provider, not from assay-based typing. The repertoires were made available in a free public database intended to serve as a resource for research on the immune response to SARS-CoV-2. General study outcomes and caveats: The amount of clinical and demographic metadata varied by source and participant and was provided uncurated.

Whole blood was collected in K2EDTA tubes by collaborating institutions according to the institutions' own protocols. Collaborator samples were shipped for TCRbeta analysis as frozen whole blood, isolated PBMCs, or DNA extracted from either sample type. The CDR3 runs 15 residues from the cysteine to the phenylalanine. Just the 45-base CDR3 DNA is kept, in frame starting at base 1. From V the trimming removes 2 bases and from J it removes 6 bases, while the gene matches leave 11 bases of the junction unaccounted for. In the germline V gene, CDR1 corresponds to SGHRS and CDR2 to YFSETQ. TCRbeta CDR3 regions were amplified from genomic DNA using the immunoSEQ Assay, a bias-controlled multiplex PCR. The authors' pipeline ran thus. The number of nucleated cells in each sample was estimated from the amplification of reference gene primers within the assay. Sequence reads were collapsed and filtered to measure the absolute abundance of every unique TCRbeta CDR3 rearrangement. Productive Simpson clonality was computed per sample as the square root of Simpson's diversity index over productive rearrangements. What TCRdb holds here is the immuneACCESS table cut down to in-frame rearrangements. Part of the clones is not present; checked against another copy, under half of the missing clones reflect an unresolved V gene, and the others are unexplained. V, J and clone size derive from that table, while D and trimming were established from the DNA sequence. The sample data list 70,000 or so clones, and 75% to 90% of these were observed just once. The ten most abundant clones make up 5.5% to 8.5% of the sample.

This sequence was found in a woman aged 80 or older with active COVID-19. Recombination joined TRBV5-1 with TRBJ2-7; 7 nucleotides in the junction match TRBD1. Sample: peripheral blood. CDR3 protein: CASSLSIGGRSEQYF. In nucleotides, the sequence is TGCGCCAGCAGCTTATCTATAGGGGGCCGGAGCGAGCAGTACTTC.